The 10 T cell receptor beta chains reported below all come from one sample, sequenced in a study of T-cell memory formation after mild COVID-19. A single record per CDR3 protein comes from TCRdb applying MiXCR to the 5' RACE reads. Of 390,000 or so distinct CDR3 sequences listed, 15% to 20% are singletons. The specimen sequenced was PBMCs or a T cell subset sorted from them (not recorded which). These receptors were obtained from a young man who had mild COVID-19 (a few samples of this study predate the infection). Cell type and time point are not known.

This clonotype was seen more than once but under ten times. The CDR3 DNA follows: TGCGCCAGCAGCTTGGGGGGATTCACCTACAATGAGCAGTTCTTC. Translating it yields CASSLGGFTYNEQFF. The chain employs TRBV5-1 and TRBJ2-1; no reliable D call. Per germline, CDR1 SGHRS and CDR2 YFSETQ. The germline V and J ends were trimmed by 0 bases and 2 bases, with 9 bases remaining between them. The CDR3 is made up of 15 amino acids.

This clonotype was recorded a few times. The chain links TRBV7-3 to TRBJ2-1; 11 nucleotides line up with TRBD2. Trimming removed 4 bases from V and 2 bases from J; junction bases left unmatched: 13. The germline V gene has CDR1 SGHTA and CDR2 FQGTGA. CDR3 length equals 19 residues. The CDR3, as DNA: TGTGCCAGCAGCTCCCCTTTAGCGGGGGGGCAGTCTACCTACAATGAGCAGTTCTTC. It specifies CASSSPLAGGQSTYNEQFF.

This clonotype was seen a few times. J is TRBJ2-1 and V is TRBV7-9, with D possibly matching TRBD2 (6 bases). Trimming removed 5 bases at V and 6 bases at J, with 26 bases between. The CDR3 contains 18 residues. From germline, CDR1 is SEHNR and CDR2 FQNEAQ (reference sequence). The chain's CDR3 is CASSGVVQAGRIPNEQFF. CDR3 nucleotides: TGTGCCAGCAGCGGTGTCGTTCAGGCAGGGAGGATACCCAATGAGCAGTTCTTC.

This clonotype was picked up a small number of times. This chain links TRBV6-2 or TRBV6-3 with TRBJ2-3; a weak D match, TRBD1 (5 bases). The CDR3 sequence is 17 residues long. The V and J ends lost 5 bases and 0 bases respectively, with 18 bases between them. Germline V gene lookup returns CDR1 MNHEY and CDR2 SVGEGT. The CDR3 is CASSRSAQGSSTDTQYF. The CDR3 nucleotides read TGTGCCAGCAGTCGCTCAGCTCAGGGATCTAGCACAGATACGCAGTATTTT.

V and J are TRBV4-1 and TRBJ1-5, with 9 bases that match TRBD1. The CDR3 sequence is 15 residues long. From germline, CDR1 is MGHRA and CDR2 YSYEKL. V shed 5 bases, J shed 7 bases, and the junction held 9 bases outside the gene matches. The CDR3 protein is CASSDLGQGIQPQHF. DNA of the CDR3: TGCGCCAGCAGCGACCTGGGACAGGGAATACAGCCCCAGCATTTT.

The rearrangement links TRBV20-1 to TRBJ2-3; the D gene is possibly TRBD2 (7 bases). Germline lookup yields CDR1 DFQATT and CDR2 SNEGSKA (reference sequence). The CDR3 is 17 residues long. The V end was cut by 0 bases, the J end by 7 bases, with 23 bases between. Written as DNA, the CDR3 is TGCAGTGCTAGAGATCTTATGGACGCGGGGGCGGGGAATACGCAGTATTTT. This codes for CSARDLMDAGAGNTQYF.

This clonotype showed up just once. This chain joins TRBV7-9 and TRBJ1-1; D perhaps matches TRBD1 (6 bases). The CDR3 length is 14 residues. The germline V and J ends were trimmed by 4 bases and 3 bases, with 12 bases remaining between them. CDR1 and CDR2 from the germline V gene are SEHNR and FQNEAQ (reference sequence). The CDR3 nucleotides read TGTGCCAGCAGCTCAGGGGATCCGGACACTGAAGCTTTCTTT. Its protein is CASSSGDPDTEAFF.

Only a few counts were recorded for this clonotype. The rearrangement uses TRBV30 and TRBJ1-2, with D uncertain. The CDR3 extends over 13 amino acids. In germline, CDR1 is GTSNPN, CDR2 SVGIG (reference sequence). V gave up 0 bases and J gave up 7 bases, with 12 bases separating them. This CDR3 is CAWSVISSSGYTF. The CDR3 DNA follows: TGTGCCTGGAGTGTTATCTCCTCATCTGGCTACACCTTC.

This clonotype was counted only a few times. The CDR3 sequence is CATLPRGNGNTEAFF. In DNA, the CDR3 is TGTGCCACCTTGCCAAGAGGAAATGGGAACACTGAAGCTTTCTTT. J is TRBJ1-1 and V is TRBV5-4; D remains unclear. The germline CDR1 and CDR2 sequences are SGHNT and YYREEE (reference sequence). This CDR3 region has 15 residues. The V gene lost 9 bases and the J gene lost 1 base, with 19 bases spanning the gap.

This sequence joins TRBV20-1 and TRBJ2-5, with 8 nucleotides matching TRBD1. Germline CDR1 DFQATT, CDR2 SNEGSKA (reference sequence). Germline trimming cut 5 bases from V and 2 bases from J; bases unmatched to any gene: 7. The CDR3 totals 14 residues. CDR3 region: CSAQGAPGQETQYF. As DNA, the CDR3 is TGCAGTGCTCAGGGGGCGCCAGGGCAAGAGACCCAGTACTTC.